These 7 T cell receptor beta chains share one sample of origin, sequenced in a study of cytomegalovirus exposure and HLA in healthy donors. With 60 Vbeta and 13 Jbeta primers, the PCR was carried out. The method was immunoSEQ multiplex PCR; TCRdb's version includes in-frame clones alone and lacks a portion of them. This sample has roughly 170,000 clones, with about three quarters found just once. The sequenced sample was PBMCs. The receptors here all came from a female donor in good health and CMV-seronegative.

The gene calls are TRBV7-9 and TRBJ2-5, with 9 bases fitting TRBD1. The CDR3 extends over 15 amino acids. V dropped 5 bases and J dropped 3; count of bases not matched to a gene: 7. Germline lookup yields CDR1 SEHNR and CDR2 FQNEAQ (reference sequence). CDR3 sequence: CASSPTGGGKETQYF. In DNA form, the CDR3 reads TGTGCCAGCAGCCCCACAGGGGGCGGGAAAGAGACCCAGTACTTC.

J is TRBJ2-4 and V is TRBV4-1; 8 bases map to TRBD2. V shed 0 bases, J shed 7 bases, and the junction held 14 bases outside the gene matches. This CDR3 spans 18 amino acids. Germline V gene sequence: CDR1 MGHRA, CDR2 YSYEKL. This CDR3 is CASSQDSQRGTGGNIQYF. CDR3 nucleotide sequence: TGCGCCAGCAGCCAAGATAGTCAGCGGGGGACTGGCGGGAACATTCAGTACTTC.

A few counts support this clone. The V and J genes are TRBV14 and TRBJ2-5; D perhaps matches TRBD1 (6 bases). This CDR3 is built from 14 residues. CDR1 SGHDN and CDR2 FVKESK come from the germline V gene. V shed 0 bases and J shed 1 base, with 6 bases lying between them. CDR3 DNA sequence: TGTGCCAGCAGCCAAGAAGGGGGCCAAGAGACCCAGTACTTC. Its protein product is CASSQEGGQETQYF.

This clone was detected only a few times. J is TRBJ2-2 and V is TRBV9; D perhaps matches TRBD2 (6 bases). V lost 6 bases, J lost 3 bases, and 18 bases lay in between. Germline assignment: CDR1 SGDLS and CDR2 YYNGEE. The CDR3 is 16 amino acids. This chain's CDR3 is CASTRGLYGDTGELFF. The CDR3, as DNA: TGTGCCAGCACCCGGGGACTCTATGGAGACACCGGGGAGCTGTTTTTT.

This chain links TRBV12-5 with TRBJ1-1; 8 nucleotides match TRBD1. Germline lookup yields CDR1 LGHNT and CDR2 FRNRAP. CDR3 length: 18 amino acids. The junction had 9 bases not matched to a gene; V was cut back by 0 bases and J by 0 bases. The CDR3, as DNA: TGTGCTAGTGGTTTGGTAGGGGATCGGACAGGGTTGAACACTGAAGCTTTCTTT. This codes for CASGLVGDRTGLNTEAFF.

This sequence joins TRBV5-1 and TRBJ2-7, with TRBD2 matching over 8 bases. The germline V gene encodes CDR1 SGHRS and CDR2 YFSETQ. The CDR3 is 14 residues long. V lost 4 bases and J lost 3; bases outside the gene matches: 6. Written as DNA, the CDR3 is TGCGCCAGCAGCCAAAGTACTAGCGGCTACGAGCAGTACTTC. It codes for CASSQSTSGYEQYF. The full variable domain, with the rest looked up from reference TRBV5-1 and TRBJ2-7, is KAGVTQTPRYLIKTRGQQVTLSCSPISGHRSVSWYQQTPGQGLQFLFEYFSETQRNKGNFPGRFSGRQFSNSRSEMNVSTLELGDSALYLCASSQSTSGYEQYFGPGTRLTVT.

The chain is built from TRBV5-1 and TRBJ1-2, with 10 bases fitting TRBD1. The CDR3 contains 15 residues. Germline assignment: CDR1 SGHRS and CDR2 YFSETQ. V lost 1 base, J lost 4 bases, and 4 bases stayed unmatched. Here the CDR3 reads CASSLLTGGGYGYTF. In nucleotides, the CDR3 is TGCGCCAGCAGCTTGTTGACAGGGGGCGGCTATGGCTACACCTTC.